This T cell receptor (beta chain) is from a study of shared clonotypes between healthy human individuals. Study-wide results and limits: Though the depth was large, rarefaction showed that sorted-subset sequencing was incomplete.

Method: immunoSEQ multiplex PCR; TCRdb's copy keeps in-frame clones and lacks some. The repertoire holds about 2.1 million clones, with 80% to 95% as singletons. CD45RO negativity and positive selection for CCR7 defined naive CD8 cells, a population that excluded terminally differentiated effector memory CD45RA+ cells. Germline values: CDR1 MGHRA, CDR2 YSYEKL. This CDR3 contains 14 residues. V was cut by 1 base and J by 6 bases, with 13 bases left in between. About this clone: Its antigen is not identified.

The TCR sequence derives from a man younger than 30 in good health. Some clones in this sample may be carry-over from other donors' samples. This chain uses TRBV4-1 with TRBJ2-7; no reliable D call. Material for sequencing was naive CD8+ T cells from PBMCs. DNA of the CDR3: TGCGCCAGCAGCCAAGCGGTCCACTACACCGAGCAGTACTTC. This translates into CASSQAVHYTEQYF.